These T cell receptor beta chains were read from a single sample in a study of beta chain features in type 1 diabetes. Sequenced by immunoSEQ multiplex PCR; TCRdb stores in-frame clones only, minus some. The data contain some 150,000 clones, 40% to 55% of them singletons. Sequencing used Tregs from blood. These receptors originate from a man aged 18 to 29 in good health. CDR3s include the opening cysteine and the closing phenylalanine or tryptophan. Fields, in order: V gene, D gene, J gene, clone size, CDR3 protein, CDR3 DNA. D genes are given only for firm matches. A row's size may be missing; if present it is once, few, many or a size class.

V gene: TRBV10-3; D gene: -; J gene: TRBJ1-4; clone size: few; CDR3 protein: CAIQGANEKLFF; CDR3 DNA: TGTGCCATCCAAGGGGCTAATGAAAAACTGTTTTTT
V gene: TRBV15; D gene: TRBD1; J gene: TRBJ1-5; clone size: -; CDR3 protein: CATSTVGGGGRQPQHF; CDR3 DNA: TGTGCCACCAGCACCGTAGGAGGAGGGGGCCGTCAGCCCCAGCATTTT
V gene: TRBV18; D gene: TRBD1; J gene: TRBJ1-5; clone size: -; CDR3 protein: CASSPTGVSNQPQHF; CDR3 DNA: TGTGCCAGCTCACCGACAGGGGTTAGCAATCAGCCCCAGCATTTT
V gene: TRBV5-4; D gene: TRBD1; J gene: TRBJ1-4; clone size: -; CDR3 protein: CASSPNYDTGDEKLFF; CDR3 DNA: TGTGCCAGCAGCCCAAACTACGATACAGGGGATGAAAAACTGTTTTTT
V gene: TRBV18; D gene: -; J gene: TRBJ1-5; clone size: -; CDR3 protein: CASSLGARLTPRF; CDR3 DNA: TGTGCCAGCTCCCTGGGCGCCAGGCTCACCCCGCGTTTT
V gene: TRBV27; D gene: TRBD2; J gene: TRBJ2-7; clone size: few; CDR3 protein: CASSLSSSGRIFAKQYF; CDR3 DNA: TGTGCCAGCAGTTTATCATCTAGCGGGAGAATTTTCGCGAAGCAGTACTTC
V gene: TRBV4-2; D gene: TRBD1; J gene: TRBJ1-2; clone size: -; CDR3 protein: CASSQLLDRVGGYTF; CDR3 DNA: TGTGCCAGCAGCCAACTCCTAGACAGGGTCGGGGGCTACACCTTC
V gene: TRBV7-2; D gene: -; J gene: TRBJ2-7; clone size: few; CDR3 protein: CASSLRRRGYTGEQYF; CDR3 DNA: TGTGCCAGCAGCTTGCGGAGGCGAGGCTATACTGGCGAGCAGTACTTC
V gene: TRBV7-8; D gene: TRBD1; J gene: TRBJ2-1; clone size: few; CDR3 protein: CASSQDRGSYNEQFF; CDR3 DNA: TGTGCCAGCAGCCAGGACAGGGGCTCCTACAATGAGCAGTTCTTC
V gene: TRBV9; D gene: TRBD2; J gene: TRBJ2-7; clone size: few; CDR3 protein: CASSPRTSGRSDENEQYF; CDR3 DNA: TGTGCCAGCAGCCCTCGGACTAGCGGGAGGTCGGATGAAAACGAGCAGTACTTC
V gene: TRBV6-5; D gene: -; J gene: TRBJ2-7; clone size: -; CDR3 protein: CASSYQGLSPYEQYF; CDR3 DNA: TGTGCCAGCAGTTACCAGGGTCTTAGCCCCTACGAGCAGTACTTC
V gene: TRBV11-2; D gene: TRBD1; J gene: TRBJ2-7; clone size: -; CDR3 protein: CASSRHLPGQGLFEQYF; CDR3 DNA: TGTGCCAGCAGCCGGCACCTGCCGGGACAGGGCCTCTTCGAGCAGTACTTC
V gene: TRBV6-6; D gene: -; J gene: TRBJ1-3; clone size: few; CDR3 protein: CASRTGTPSGNTIYF; CDR3 DNA: TGTGCCAGCAGAACCGGGACACCCTCTGGAAACACCATATATTTT
V gene: TRBV5-4; D gene: -; J gene: TRBJ1-2; clone size: -; CDR3 protein: CASSLVGTGTDTF; CDR3 DNA: -
V gene: TRBV7-8; D gene: -; J gene: TRBJ2-7; clone size: -; CDR3 protein: CASSFQYEQYF; CDR3 DNA: TGTGCCAGCAGTTTTCAGTACGAGCAGTACTTC
V gene: TRBV5-1; D gene: -; J gene: TRBJ1-1; clone size: -; CDR3 protein: CASSIPQGTAFF; CDR3 DNA: TGCGCCAGCAGCATCCCACAGGGAACAGCTTTCTTT
V gene: TRBV11-1; D gene: -; J gene: TRBJ2-3; clone size: few; CDR3 protein: CASSPGVFGTDTQYF; CDR3 DNA: TGTGCCAGCAGCCCAGGGGTGTTTGGCACAGATACGCAGTATTTT
V gene: TRBV11-1; D gene: -; J gene: TRBJ2-7; clone size: -; CDR3 protein: CASSLGSSRYEQYF; CDR3 DNA: TGTGCCAGCAGCTTAGGCAGTAGCCGGTACGAGCAGTACTTC
V gene: TRBV7-3; D gene: -; J gene: TRBJ1-1; clone size: -; CDR3 protein: CASSSRTETGAFF; CDR3 DNA: TGTGCCAGCAGCTCCAGGACAGAAACTGGGGCTTTCTTT
V gene: TRBV7-2; D gene: -; J gene: TRBJ1-5; clone size: -; CDR3 protein: CASSKRRVGSGEPQHF; CDR3 DNA: TGTGCCAGCAGCAAAAGGAGGGTGGGTTCTGGAGAGCCCCAGCATTTT
V gene: TRBV7-3; D gene: -; J gene: TRBJ1-6; clone size: -; CDR3 protein: CASSSGSPGSPLHF; CDR3 DNA: TGTGCCAGCAGTTCGGGGTCTCCCGGGTCACCCCTCCACTTT
V gene: TRBV20-1; D gene: -; J gene: TRBJ2-1; clone size: -; CDR3 protein: CSATYNEQFF; CDR3 DNA: TGCAGTGCCACATACAATGAGCAGTTCTTC
V gene: TRBV6-5; D gene: -; J gene: TRBJ2-7; clone size: -; CDR3 protein: CASSYSGSGTVYEQYF; CDR3 DNA: TGTGCCAGCAGTTACTCGGGTAGCGGGACAGTTTACGAGCAGTACTTC
V gene: TRBV29-1; D gene: -; J gene: TRBJ1-1; clone size: -; CDR3 protein: CSVVREAEAFF; CDR3 DNA: TGCAGCGTTGTCAGGGAAGCTGAAGCTTTCTTT
V gene: TRBV5-1; D gene: TRBD1; J gene: TRBJ1-4; clone size: -; CDR3 protein: CASSLGTGFNEKLFF; CDR3 DNA: TGCGCCAGCAGCTTGGGGACAGGCTTTAATGAAAAACTGTTTTTT
V gene: TRBV28; D gene: -; J gene: TRBJ2-2; clone size: -; CDR3 protein: CASSPGVSTGELFF; CDR3 DNA: TGTGCCAGCAGCCCGGGGGTGAGCACCGGGGAGCTGTTTTTT
V gene: TRBV9; D gene: -; J gene: TRBJ2-5; clone size: once; CDR3 protein: CASSVGVRQGGQETQYF; CDR3 DNA: TGTGCCAGCAGCGTAGGAGTCCGGCAGGGGGGCCAAGAGACCCAGTACTTC
V gene: TRBV2; D gene: -; J gene: TRBJ1-2; clone size: -; CDR3 protein: CASRSDRHPNYGYTF; CDR3 DNA: TGTGCCAGCAGGAGTGACAGGCACCCCAACTATGGCTACACCTTC
V gene: TRBV15; D gene: -; J gene: TRBJ2-5; clone size: -; CDR3 protein: CATSRPYPGKQETQYF; CDR3 DNA: TGTGCCACCAGCAGACCCTACCCCGGGAAACAAGAGACCCAGTACTTC
V gene: TRBV7-2; D gene: TRBD1; J gene: TRBJ2-7; clone size: few; CDR3 protein: CASSLGTGGAYEQYF; CDR3 DNA: TGTGCCAGCAGCTTAGGGACAGGGGGCGCCTACGAGCAGTACTTC
V gene: TRBV19; D gene: -; J gene: TRBJ2-5; clone size: -; CDR3 protein: CASSMAMRAKETQYF; CDR3 DNA: TGTGCCAGTAGTATGGCCATGAGGGCAAAAGAGACCCAGTACTTC
V gene: TRBV30; D gene: -; J gene: TRBJ2-1; clone size: few; CDR3 protein: CAWSRGAYNEQFF; CDR3 DNA: TGTGCCTGGAGTCGCGGAGCCTACAATGAGCAGTTCTTC
V gene: TRBV15; D gene: -; J gene: TRBJ1-2; clone size: -; CDR3 protein: CATSRKTGGYTF; CDR3 DNA: TGTGCCACCAGCAGAAAGACAGGTGGCTACACCTTC
V gene: TRBV20-1; D gene: -; J gene: TRBJ1-4; clone size: once; CDR3 protein: CSAEVSRRLFF; CDR3 DNA: TGCAGTGCAGAGGTTAGCAGAAGACTGTTTTTT
V gene: TRBV7-2; D gene: -; J gene: TRBJ2-7; clone size: -; CDR3 protein: CASSLAALVREQYF; CDR3 DNA: TGTGCCAGCAGCTTAGCGGCTCTAGTGAGAGAGCAGTACTTC
V gene: TRBV6-1; D gene: -; J gene: TRBJ2-7; clone size: -; CDR3 protein: CASSEIAGIHEQYF; CDR3 DNA: TGTGCCAGCAGCGAAATAGCCGGGATCCACGAGCAGTACTTC
V gene: TRBV27; D gene: -; J gene: TRBJ2-7; clone size: -; CDR3 protein: CASALRQGPYEQYF; CDR3 DNA: TGTGCCAGCGCATTGCGGCAGGGGCCCTACGAGCAGTACTTC
V gene: TRBV5-1; D gene: -; J gene: TRBJ2-5; clone size: -; CDR3 protein: CASSLASFQETQYF; CDR3 DNA: TGCGCCAGCAGCTTGGCCTCTTTTCAAGAGACCCAGTACTTC
V gene: TRBV28; D gene: -; J gene: TRBJ2-1; clone size: few; CDR3 protein: CASSLWAGLYNEQFF; CDR3 DNA: TGTGCCAGCAGTTTATGGGCGGGCCTCTACAATGAGCAGTTCTTC
V gene: TRBV18; D gene: TRBD1; J gene: TRBJ1-1; clone size: few; CDR3 protein: CASTPGTVGTEAFF; CDR3 DNA: TGTGCCAGCACGCCTGGGACAGTCGGCACTGAAGCTTTCTTT
V gene: TRBV7-3; D gene: -; J gene: TRBJ1-6; clone size: -; CDR3 protein: CASSFTGQNSPLHF; CDR3 DNA: TGTGCCAGCAGCTTCACAGGACAGAATTCACCCCTCCACTTT
V gene: TRBV7-9; D gene: TRBD2; J gene: TRBJ2-1; clone size: -; CDR3 protein: CASSHGRADNEQFF; CDR3 DNA: TGTGCCAGCAGTCACGGGAGGGCCGACAATGAGCAGTTCTTC
V gene: TRBV30; D gene: -; J gene: TRBJ2-7; clone size: -; CDR3 protein: CAWEASYGQYF; CDR3 DNA: TGTGCCTGGGAGGCCTCCTACGGGCAGTACTTC
V gene: TRBV6-6; D gene: -; J gene: TRBJ1-4; clone size: -; CDR3 protein: CASSYVVAHPGKKLFF; CDR3 DNA: TGTGCCAGCAGTTACGTTGTGGCCCATCCCGGGAAAAAACTGTTTTTT
V gene: TRBV19; D gene: TRBD1; J gene: TRBJ1-1; clone size: -; CDR3 protein: CASSPGQGTEAFF; CDR3 DNA: TGTGCCAGTAGTCCCGGACAGGGCACTGAAGCTTTCTTT
V gene: TRBV7-9; D gene: -; J gene: TRBJ2-3; clone size: -; CDR3 protein: CASSLVPGYVEPVGEYF; CDR3 DNA: TGTGCCAGCAGCTTAGTACCGGGTTATGTGGAGCCGGTAGGGGAGTATTTT
V gene: TRBV6-5; D gene: -; J gene: TRBJ1-4; clone size: few; CDR3 protein: CASSYTGSRGEKLFF; CDR3 DNA: TGTGCCAGCAGTTACACAGGGTCCCGGGGCGAAAAACTGTTTTTT
V gene: TRBV7-3; D gene: TRBD1; J gene: TRBJ2-3; clone size: few; CDR3 protein: CASSSGQGGDTQYF; CDR3 DNA: TGTGCCAGCAGCTCCGGACAGGGCGGGGATACGCAGTATTTT
V gene: TRBV5-4; D gene: -; J gene: TRBJ2-1; clone size: once; CDR3 protein: CASSWDSRSYNEQFF; CDR3 DNA: TGTGCCAGCAGCTGGGACTCCAGGTCCTACAATGAGCAGTTCTTC